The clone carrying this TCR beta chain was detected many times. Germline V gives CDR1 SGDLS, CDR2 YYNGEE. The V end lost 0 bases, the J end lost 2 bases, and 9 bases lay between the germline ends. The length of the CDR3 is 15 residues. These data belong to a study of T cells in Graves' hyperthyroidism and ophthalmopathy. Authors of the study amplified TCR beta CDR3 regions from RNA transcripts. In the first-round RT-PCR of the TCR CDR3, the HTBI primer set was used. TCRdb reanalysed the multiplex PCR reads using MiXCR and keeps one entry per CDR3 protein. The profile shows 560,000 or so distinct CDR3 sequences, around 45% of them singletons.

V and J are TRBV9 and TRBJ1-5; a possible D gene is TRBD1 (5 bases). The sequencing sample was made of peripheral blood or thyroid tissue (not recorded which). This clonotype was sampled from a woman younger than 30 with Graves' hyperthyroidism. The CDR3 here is CASSVGGEGNQPQHF. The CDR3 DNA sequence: TGTGCCAGCAGCGTAGGGGGCGAGGGCAATCAGCCCCAGCATTTT.